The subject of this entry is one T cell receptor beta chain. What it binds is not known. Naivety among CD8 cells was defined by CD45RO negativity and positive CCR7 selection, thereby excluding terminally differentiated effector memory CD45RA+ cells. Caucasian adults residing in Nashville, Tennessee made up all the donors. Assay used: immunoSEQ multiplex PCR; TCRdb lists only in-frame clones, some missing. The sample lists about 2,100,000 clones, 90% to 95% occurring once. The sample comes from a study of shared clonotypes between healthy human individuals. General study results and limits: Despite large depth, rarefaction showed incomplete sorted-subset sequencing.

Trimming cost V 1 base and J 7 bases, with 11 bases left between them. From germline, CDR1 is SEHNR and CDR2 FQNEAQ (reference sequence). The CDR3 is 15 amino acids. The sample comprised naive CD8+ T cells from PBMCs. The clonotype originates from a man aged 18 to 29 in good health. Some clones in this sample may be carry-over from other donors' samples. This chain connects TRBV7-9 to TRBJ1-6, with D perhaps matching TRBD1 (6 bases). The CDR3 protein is CASSLVQGSNSPLHF. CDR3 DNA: TGTGCCAGCAGCTTAGTTCAGGGGTCAAATTCACCCCTCCACTTT.